The rows below give T cell receptor beta chains drawn from one sample of a study of cytomegalovirus exposure and HLA in healthy donors. This table comes from immunoSEQ multiplex PCR, and its TCRdb copy is limited to in-frame clones, with some not included. The sample carries around 100,000 clones, around 61% recorded once. The sample consisted of PBMCs. All receptors come from a woman between 50 and 59 years old in good health and CMV-seronegative. Both conserved end residues are part of each CDR3. D genes are given only for firm matches. For some rows the clone size is stated as once, few or many, or as a class when expanded; others skip it.

>NA|TRBJ1-4|TRBD1|TRBV27|13
TGTGCCAGCAGCCCAGGGGGCAGTGAAAAACTGTTTTTT
CASSPGGSEKLFF
>NA|TRBJ1-4|NA|TRBV10-3|13
TGTGCCATCAGGGCAGGGGCTAATGAAAAACTGTTTTTT
CAIRAGANEKLFF
>NA|TRBJ2-3|NA|TRBV19|15
TGTGCCAGTAGTATGGGTAGCGGAGTCGCGGGTACGCAGTATTTT
CASSMGSGVAGTQYF
>few|TRBJ1-1|NA|TRBV11-3|13
TGTGCCAGCAGATTGACAGGGAACACTGAAGCTTTCTTT
CASRLTGNTEAFF
>NA|TRBJ2-2|TRBD2|TRBV19|15
TGTGCCAGTAGTGTGGTAACGGGAGGTACCGGGGAGCTGTTTTTT
CASSVVTGGTGELFF
>few|TRBJ2-5|NA|TRBV7-9|12
TGTTCCAGCAGCTCGTACCAAGAGACCCAGTACTTC
CSSSSYQETQYF
>few|TRBJ2-5|NA|TRBV5-1|15
TGCGCCAGCAGCTTGGTTGCGGGGTTGGGGGAGACCCAGTACTTC
CASSLVAGLGETQYF
>NA|TRBJ2-7|TRBD1|TRBV28|14
TGTGCCAGCAGTACCGGGCAGGGGGCTCGGGAGCAGTACTTC
CASSTGQGAREQYF
>NA|TRBJ2-5|TRBD1|TRBV19|16
TGTGCCAGTAGTGAACCCCGAGGACAGGGAGGAGAGACCCAGTACTTC
CASSEPRGQGGETQYF
>NA|TRBJ2-1|TRBD1|TRBV25-1|14
TGTGCCAGCAGTGAATGGGACAGGGGCCATGAGCAGTTCTTC
CASSEWDRGHEQFF
>NA|TRBJ2-7|NA|TRBV4-1|15
TGCGCCAGCAGCCAAGAATACAGGGTTAACTACGAGCAGTACTTC
CASSQEYRVNYEQYF
>NA|TRBJ2-5|TRBD1|TRBV10-3|15
TGTGCCATAGGGCGGAGACAGGGGCCCCAAGAGACCCAGTACTTC
CAIGRRQGPQETQYF
>NA|TRBJ2-2|TRBD2|TRBV6-1|15
TGTGCCAGCAGTGTCTCTAGCGGGGGGATAGGGGAGCTGTTTTTT
CASSVSSGGIGELFF
>few|TRBJ2-3|TRBD1|TRBV28|15
TGTGCCAGCAGGGACACAGGGGGAAGTCCCGATACGCAGTATTTT
CASRDTGGSPDTQYF
>few|TRBJ1-4|TRBD1|TRBV18|14
TGTGCCAGCTCAACGACAGGGCAGGGTGAAAAACTGTTTTTT
CASSTTGQGEKLFF
>once|TRBJ2-2|TRBD2|TRBV2|15
TGTGCCAGTAGAATAGCGGGAGGGCAGTCCGGGGAGCTGTTTTTT
CASRIAGGQSGELFF
>few|TRBJ1-5|NA|TRBV7-6|13
TGTGCCAGCAGCTTAGCCAAATATCAGCCCCAGCATTTT
CASSLAKYQPQHF
>NA|TRBJ2-1|TRBD1|TRBV7-8|14
TGTGCCAGTTCCACCGGGACAGTCTACAATGAGCAGTTCTTC
CASSTGTVYNEQFF
>NA|TRBJ1-4|NA|TRBV30|15
TGTGCCTGGAGTGTATGGGTACAGGGAAGAGAAAAACTGTTTTTT
CAWSVWVQGREKLFF
>NA|TRBJ2-5|NA|TRBV15|17
TGTGCCACCAGCAGTTTCGGGCGGGGTCCGTCCCAAGAGACCCAGTACTTC
CATSSFGRGPSQETQYF
>NA|TRBJ2-1|TRBD2|TRBV7-9|16
TGTGCCAGCAGCTTAGGCGGGGGGAAGTCCTACAATGAGCAGTTCTTC
CASSLGGGKSYNEQFF
>NA|TRBJ1-1|TRBD1|TRBV7-9|13
TGTGCCAGCAGCGCCAAGGGGGCCACTGAAGCTTTCTTT
CASSAKGATEAFF
>NA|TRBJ1-1|NA|TRBV25-1|13
TGTGCCAGCAGTTCAACGGTGAACACTGAAGCTTTCTTT
CASSSTVNTEAFF
>NA|TRBJ1-2|TRBD1|TRBV5-1|14
TGCGCCAGCAGCTTGGTCGGACAGGGGGCTGGCTACACCTTC
CASSLVGQGAGYTF